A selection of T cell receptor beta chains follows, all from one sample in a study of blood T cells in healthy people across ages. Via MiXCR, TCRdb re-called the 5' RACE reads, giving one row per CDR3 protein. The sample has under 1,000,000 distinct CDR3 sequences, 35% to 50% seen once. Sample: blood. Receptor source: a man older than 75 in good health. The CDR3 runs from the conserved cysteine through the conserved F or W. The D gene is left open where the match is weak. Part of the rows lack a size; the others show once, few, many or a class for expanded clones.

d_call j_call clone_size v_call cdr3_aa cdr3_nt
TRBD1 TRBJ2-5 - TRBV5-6 CAGSSQGQETQYF TGTGCCGGCAGCTCACAGGGGCAGGAGACCCAGTACTTC
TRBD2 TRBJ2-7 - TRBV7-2 CASSLELAGVEQYF TGTGCCAGCAGCTTAGAACTAGCGGGAGTCGAGCAGTACTTC
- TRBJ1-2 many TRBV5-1 CASSFLQGGGYTF TGCGCCAGCAGCTTTCTACAGGGAGGAGGCTACACCTTC
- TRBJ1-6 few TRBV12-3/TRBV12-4 CASSRDSVYSPLHF TGTGCCAGCAGTCGAGACAGTGTGTATTCACCCCTCCACTTT
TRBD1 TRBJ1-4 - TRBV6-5 CASSARDRAGKLFF TGTGCCAGCAGCGCCCGGGACAGGGCCGGAAAACTGTTTTTT
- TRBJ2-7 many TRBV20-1 CSATPPASYEQYF TGCAGTGCGACACCTCCGGCCTCCTACGAGCAGTACTTC
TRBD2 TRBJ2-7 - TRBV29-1 CSFRATSGAYEQYF TGCAGCTTTAGAGCGACTAGCGGTGCCTACGAGCAGTACTTC
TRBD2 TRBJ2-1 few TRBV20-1 CSAAPTSGSDSQFF TGCAGTGCCGCCCCCACTAGCGGGAGTGATTCGCAGTTCTTC
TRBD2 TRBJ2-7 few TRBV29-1 CSVGTSGSYYEQYF TGCAGCGTAGGGACTAGCGGGAGTTACTACGAGCAGTACTTC
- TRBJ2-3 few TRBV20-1 CSASGSVSTDTQYF TGCAGTGCTAGCGGGAGCGTGTCGACAGATACGCAGTATTTT
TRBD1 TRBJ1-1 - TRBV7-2 CASSLNRGLTEAFF TGTGCCAGCAGCCTAAACAGGGGGCTGACTGAAGCTTTCTTT
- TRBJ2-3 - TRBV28 CAILDGADTQYF TGTGCCATCCTGGACGGAGCAGATACGCAGTATTTT
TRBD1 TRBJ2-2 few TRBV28 CASSPWTGNTGELFF TGTGCCAGCAGCCCCTGGACAGGGAACACCGGGGAGCTGTTTTTT
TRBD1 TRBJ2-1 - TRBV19 CASSIQGAGNEQFF TGTGCCAGTAGTATACAGGGGGCAGGAAATGAGCAGTTCTTC
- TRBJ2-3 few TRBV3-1 CASSQGTDSTDTQYF TGTGCCAGCAGCCAAGGAACGGATAGCACAGATACGCAGTATTTT
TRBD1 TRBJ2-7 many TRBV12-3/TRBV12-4 CASSLGSGQHYEQYF TGTGCCAGCAGTTTAGGATCGGGACAGCACTACGAGCAGTACTTC
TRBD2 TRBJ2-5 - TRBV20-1 CSARGLAGGRNEQYF TGCAGTGCTAGAGGGCTAGCGGGAGGTAGAAATGAGCAGTACTTC
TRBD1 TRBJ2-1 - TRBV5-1 CASSAQGQVYNEQFF TGCGCCAGCAGCGCCCAGGGACAGGTCTACAATGAGCAGTTCTTC